This T cell receptor beta chain appears in the sequencing data of a study of cytomegalovirus exposure and HLA in healthy donors. The PCR was carried out with 60 Vbeta primers and 13 Jbeta primers. Only in-frame clones appear in the TCRdb table, and some are missing; sequencing was by immunoSEQ multiplex PCR. The sample records 110,000 to 150,000 clones, more than 7.5% being singletons. V was pared by 3 bases and J by 1 base, with 6 bases of the junction left unmatched. This CDR3 has 15 amino acids. CDR1 and CDR2 (germline): MNHEY, SVGAGI. This clone turned up a few times. The material sequenced was PBMCs. The receptor's source is a man between 50 and 59 years old in good health and CMV-seronegative. The rearrangement joins TRBV6-5 to TRBJ2-7, with 7 bases that match TRBD2. CDR3 DNA: TGTGCCAGCAGTTATCGCCCTAGCGGTTCCTACGAGCAGTACTTC. Its protein is CASSYRPSGSYEQYF.